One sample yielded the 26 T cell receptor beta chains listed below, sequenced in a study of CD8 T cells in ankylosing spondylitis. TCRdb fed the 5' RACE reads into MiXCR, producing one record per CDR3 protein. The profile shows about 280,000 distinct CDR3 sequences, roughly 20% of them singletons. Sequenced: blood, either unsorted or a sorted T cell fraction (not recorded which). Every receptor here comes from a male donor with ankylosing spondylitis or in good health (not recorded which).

CDR3 DNA sequence: TGTGCCAGCAGCAAAGCTTTGCGACAGGTCCTTTTAAGCTCTGGGACCAACGTCCTGACTTTC. Protein product: CASSKALRQVLLSSGTNVLTF. V gene TRBV21-1 combines with J gene TRBJ2-6; TRBD1, the D gene given by the table, was not confirmed from the DNA. TRBV21-1 is an annotated pseudogene. The CDR3 is 21 amino acids.

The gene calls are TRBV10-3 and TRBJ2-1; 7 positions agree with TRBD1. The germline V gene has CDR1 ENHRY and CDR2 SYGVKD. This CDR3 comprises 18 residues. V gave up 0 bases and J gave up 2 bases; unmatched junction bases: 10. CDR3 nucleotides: TGTGCCATCAGTGAGTCCCCACGGGACAGAGACGCCTACAATGAGCAGTTCTTC. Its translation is CAISESPRDRDAYNEQFF.

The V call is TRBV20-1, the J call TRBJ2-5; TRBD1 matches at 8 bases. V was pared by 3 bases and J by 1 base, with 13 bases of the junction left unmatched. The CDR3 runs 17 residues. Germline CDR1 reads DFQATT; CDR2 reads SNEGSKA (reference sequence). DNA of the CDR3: TGCAGTGCTAGGACACACGCCAGGGGGCATACCCAAGAGACCCAGTACTTC. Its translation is CSARTHARGHTQETQYF.

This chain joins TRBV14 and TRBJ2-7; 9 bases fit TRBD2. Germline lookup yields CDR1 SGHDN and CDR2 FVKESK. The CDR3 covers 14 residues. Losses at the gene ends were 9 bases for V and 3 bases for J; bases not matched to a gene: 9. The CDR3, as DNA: TGTGCCAGGAAACTAGCGGGCGTAAGCTACGAGCAGTACGTC. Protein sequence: CARKLAGVSYEQYV.

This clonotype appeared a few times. In DNA, the CDR3 is TGTGCCAGCAGTTTAGGCGGGAGGAGGAGGGAGACCCAGTACTTC. Translated: CASSLGGRRRETQYF. The chain couples TRBV12-3 or TRBV12-4 to TRBJ2-5; 8 nucleotides agree with TRBD2. There are 15 residues in the CDR3. Losses at the gene ends were 1 base for V and 5 bases for J; bases not matched to a gene: 6.

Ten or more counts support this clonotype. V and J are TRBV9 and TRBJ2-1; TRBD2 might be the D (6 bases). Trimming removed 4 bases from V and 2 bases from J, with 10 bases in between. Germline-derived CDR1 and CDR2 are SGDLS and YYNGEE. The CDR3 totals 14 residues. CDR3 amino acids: CASSRGGTYNEQFF. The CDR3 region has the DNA TGTGCCAGCAGCCGGGGAGGAACCTACAATGAGCAGTTCTTC.

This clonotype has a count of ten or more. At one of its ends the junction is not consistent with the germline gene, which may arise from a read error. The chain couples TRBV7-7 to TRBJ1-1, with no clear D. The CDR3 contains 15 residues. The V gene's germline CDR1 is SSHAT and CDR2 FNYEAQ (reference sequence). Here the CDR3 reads CASSLSGNRNTEAFF. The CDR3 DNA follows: TGTGCTAGCAGCTTATCGGGGAACAGGAACACTGAAGCTTTCTTT.

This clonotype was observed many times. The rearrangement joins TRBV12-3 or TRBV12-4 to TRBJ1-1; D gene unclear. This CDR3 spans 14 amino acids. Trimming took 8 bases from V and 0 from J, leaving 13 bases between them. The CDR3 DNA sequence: TGTGCCAGCGTGTTTAGTTTAGTGAACACTGAAGCTTTCTTT. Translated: CASVFSLVNTEAFF.

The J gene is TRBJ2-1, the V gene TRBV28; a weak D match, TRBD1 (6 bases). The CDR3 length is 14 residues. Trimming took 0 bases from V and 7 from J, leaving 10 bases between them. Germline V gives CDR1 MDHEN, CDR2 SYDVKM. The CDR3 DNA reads TGTGCCAGCAGTTTATGGTCTAGGGGGAATGAGCAGTTCTTC. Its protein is CASSLWSRGNEQFF.

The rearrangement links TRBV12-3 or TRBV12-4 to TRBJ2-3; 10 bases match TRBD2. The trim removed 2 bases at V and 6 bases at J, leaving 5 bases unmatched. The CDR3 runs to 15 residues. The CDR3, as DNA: TGTGCCAGCAGTTTACCTAGCGGGGGAAGGGATACGCAGTATTTT. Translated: CASSLPSGGRDTQYF.

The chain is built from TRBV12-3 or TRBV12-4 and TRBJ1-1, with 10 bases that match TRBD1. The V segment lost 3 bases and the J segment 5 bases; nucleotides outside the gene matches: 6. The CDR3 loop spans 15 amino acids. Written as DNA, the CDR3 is TGTGCCAGCAGTTTCGAGACAGGGGGCAAGACTGAAGCTTTCTTT. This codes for CASSFETGGKTEAFF.

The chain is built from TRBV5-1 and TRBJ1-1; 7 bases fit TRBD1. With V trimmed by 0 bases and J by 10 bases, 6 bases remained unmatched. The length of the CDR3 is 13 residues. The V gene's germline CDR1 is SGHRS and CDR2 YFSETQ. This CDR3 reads CASSLAGTEAAFF. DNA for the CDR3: TGCGCCAGCAGCTTGGCCGGGACAGAGGCAGCTTTCTTT.

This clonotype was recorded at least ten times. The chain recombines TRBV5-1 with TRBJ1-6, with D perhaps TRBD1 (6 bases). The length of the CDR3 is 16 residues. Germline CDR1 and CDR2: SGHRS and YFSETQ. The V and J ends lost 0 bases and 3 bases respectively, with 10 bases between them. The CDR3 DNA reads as TGCGCCAGCAGCTTGGAACCAGGGGTCTATAATTCACCCCTCCACTTT. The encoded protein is CASSLEPGVYNSPLHF.

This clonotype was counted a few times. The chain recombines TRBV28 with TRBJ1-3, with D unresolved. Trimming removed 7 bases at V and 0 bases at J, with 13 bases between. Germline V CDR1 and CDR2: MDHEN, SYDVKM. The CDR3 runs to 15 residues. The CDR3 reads CASTSPTSSGNTIYF. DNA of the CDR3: TGTGCCAGCACCTCCCCGACAAGCTCTGGAAACACCATATATTTT.

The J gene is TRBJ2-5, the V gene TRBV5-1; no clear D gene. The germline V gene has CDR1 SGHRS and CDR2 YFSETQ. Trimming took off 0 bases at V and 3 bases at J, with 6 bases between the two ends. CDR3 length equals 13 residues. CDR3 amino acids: CASSLVDKETQYF. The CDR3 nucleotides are TGCGCCAGCAGCTTGGTAGACAAAGAGACCCAGTACTTC.

CDR3 amino acids: CASSPGLIPTDTQYF. The CDR3 region has the DNA TGTGCCAGCAGTCCCGGACTAATTCCCACAGATACGCAGTATTTT. The chain combines TRBV2 with TRBJ2-3; D might be TRBD2 (6 bases). The CDR3 runs to 15 residues. Germline V gene sequence: CDR1 SNHLY, CDR2 FYNNEI. Trimming left V 5 bases short and J 2 bases short, with 14 bases between.

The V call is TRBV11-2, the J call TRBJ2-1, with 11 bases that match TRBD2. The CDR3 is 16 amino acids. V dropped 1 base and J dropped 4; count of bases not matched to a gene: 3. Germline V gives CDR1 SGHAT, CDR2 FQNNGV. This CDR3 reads CASSLVGTSGYNEQFF. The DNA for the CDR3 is TGTGCCAGCAGCTTAGTGGGGACTAGCGGATACAATGAGCAGTTCTTC. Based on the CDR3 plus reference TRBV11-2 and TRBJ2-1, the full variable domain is EAGVAQSPRYKIIEKRQSVAFWCNPISGHATLYWYQQILGQGPKLLIQFQNNGVVDDSQLPKDRFSAERLKGVDSTLKIQPAKLEDSAVYLCASSLVGTSGYNEQFFGPGTRLTVL.

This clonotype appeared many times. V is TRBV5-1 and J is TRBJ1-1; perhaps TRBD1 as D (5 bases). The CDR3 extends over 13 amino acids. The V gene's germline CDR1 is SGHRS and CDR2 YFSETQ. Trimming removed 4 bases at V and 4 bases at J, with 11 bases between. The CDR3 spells CASSPGGGTEAFF. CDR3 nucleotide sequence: TGCGCCAGCAGCCCCGGGGGGGGCACTGAAGCTTTCTTT.

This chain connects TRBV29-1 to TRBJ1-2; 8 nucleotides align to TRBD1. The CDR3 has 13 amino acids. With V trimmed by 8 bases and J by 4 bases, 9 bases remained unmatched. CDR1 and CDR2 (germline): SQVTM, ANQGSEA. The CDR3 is CSSWTGTGYGYTF. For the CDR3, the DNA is TGCAGCTCCTGGACAGGGACGGGCTATGGCTACACCTTC.

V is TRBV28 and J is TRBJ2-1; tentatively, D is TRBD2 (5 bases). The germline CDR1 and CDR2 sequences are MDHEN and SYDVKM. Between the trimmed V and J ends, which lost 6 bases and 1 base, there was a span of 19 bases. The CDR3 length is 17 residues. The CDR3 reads CASRSPGLLGSYNEQFF. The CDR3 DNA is TGTGCCAGCAGGAGTCCCGGACTCTTGGGATCCTACAATGAGCAGTTCTTC.

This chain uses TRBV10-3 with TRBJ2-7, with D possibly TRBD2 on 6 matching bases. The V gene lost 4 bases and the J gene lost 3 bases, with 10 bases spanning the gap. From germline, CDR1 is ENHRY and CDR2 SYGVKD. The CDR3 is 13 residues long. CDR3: CAISVGGSYEQYV. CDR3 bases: TGTGCCATCAGTGTCGGAGGGAGCTACGAGCAGTACGTC.

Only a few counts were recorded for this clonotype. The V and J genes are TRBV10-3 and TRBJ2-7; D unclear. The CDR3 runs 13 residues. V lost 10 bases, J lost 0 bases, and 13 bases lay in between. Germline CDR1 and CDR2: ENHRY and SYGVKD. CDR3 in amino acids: CATSMGSSYEQYV. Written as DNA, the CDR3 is TGTGCCACCTCAATGGGCAGCTCCTACGAGCAGTACGTC.

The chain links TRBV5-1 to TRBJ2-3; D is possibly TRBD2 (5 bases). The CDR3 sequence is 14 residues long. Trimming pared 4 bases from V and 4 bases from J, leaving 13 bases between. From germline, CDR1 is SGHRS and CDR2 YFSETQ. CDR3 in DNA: TGCGCCAGCAGCACGCCGCAGCGGCCAGATACGCAGTATTTT. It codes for CASSTPQRPDTQYF.

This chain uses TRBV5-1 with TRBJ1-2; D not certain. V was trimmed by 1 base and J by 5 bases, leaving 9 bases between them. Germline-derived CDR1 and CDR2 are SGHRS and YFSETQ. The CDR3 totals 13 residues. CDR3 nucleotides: TGCGCCAGCAGCTTGACAGACCCGTATGGCTACACCTTC. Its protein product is CASSLTDPYGYTF.

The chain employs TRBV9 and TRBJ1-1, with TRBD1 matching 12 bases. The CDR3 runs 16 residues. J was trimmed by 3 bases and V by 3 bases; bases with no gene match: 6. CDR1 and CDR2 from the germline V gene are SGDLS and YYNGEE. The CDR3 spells CASSGGQGAWDTEAFF. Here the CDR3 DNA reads TGTGCCAGCAGCGGGGGACAGGGGGCATGGGACACTGAAGCTTTCTTT. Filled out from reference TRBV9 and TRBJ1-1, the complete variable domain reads DSGVTQTPKHLITATGQRVTLRCSPRSGDLSVYWYQQSLDQGLQFLIQYYNGEERAKGNILERFSAQQFPDLHSELNLSSLELGDSALYFCASSGGQGAWDTEAFFGQGTRLTVV.

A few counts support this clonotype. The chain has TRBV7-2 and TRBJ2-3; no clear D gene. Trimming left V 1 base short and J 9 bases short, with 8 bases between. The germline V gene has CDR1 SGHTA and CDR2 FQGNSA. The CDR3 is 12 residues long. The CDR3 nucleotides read TGTGCCAGCAGCTTAGGGCACGAGACGCAGTATTTT. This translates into CASSLGHETQYF.